Listed here is a single T cell receptor (beta chain). This table comes from immunoSEQ multiplex PCR, and its TCRdb copy is limited to in-frame clones, with some not included. The table records about 16,000 clones, about 71% of them present only once. This entry is derived from a study of PD-1 and CTLA-4 blockade in melanoma. Trimming stripped 5 bases from V and 1 base from J, with 3 bases between. Germline CDR1 is SGHTS and CDR2 is YDEGEE. This CDR3 has 12 residues. The TCR originated in a human donor with melanoma. The gene calls are TRBV5-8 and TRBJ2-2; no clear D. Sample: CD8+ T cells from peripheral blood, taken from a patient given anti-PD-1 treatment. CDR3 sequence (DNA): TGTGCCAGCAGTCTGAACACCGGGGAGCTGTTTTTT. Its protein is CASSLNTGELFF.